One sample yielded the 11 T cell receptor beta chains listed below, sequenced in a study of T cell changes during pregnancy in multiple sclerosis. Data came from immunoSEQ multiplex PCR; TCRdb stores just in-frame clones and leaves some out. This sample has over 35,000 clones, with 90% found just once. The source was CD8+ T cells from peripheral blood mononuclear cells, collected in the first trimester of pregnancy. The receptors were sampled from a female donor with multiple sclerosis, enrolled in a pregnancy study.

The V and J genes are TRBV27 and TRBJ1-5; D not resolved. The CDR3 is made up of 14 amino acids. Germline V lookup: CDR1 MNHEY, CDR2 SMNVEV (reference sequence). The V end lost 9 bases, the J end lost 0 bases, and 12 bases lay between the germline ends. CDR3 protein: CASSHSYSNQPQHF. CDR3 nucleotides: TGTGCCAGTAGTCACAGTTATAGCAATCAGCCCCAGCATTTT.

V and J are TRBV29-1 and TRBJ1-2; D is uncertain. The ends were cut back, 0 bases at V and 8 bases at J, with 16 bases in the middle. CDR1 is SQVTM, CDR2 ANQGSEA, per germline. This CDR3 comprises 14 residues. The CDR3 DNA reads TGCAGCGTTGAAGATAATGTAGGGAGCTGGGGCTACACCTTC. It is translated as CSVEDNVGSWGYTF.

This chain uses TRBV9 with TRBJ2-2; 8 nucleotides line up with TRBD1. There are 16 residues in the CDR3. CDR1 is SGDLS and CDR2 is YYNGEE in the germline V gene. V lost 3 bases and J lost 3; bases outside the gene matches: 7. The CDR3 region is CASSARTGYHTGELFF. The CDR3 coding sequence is TGTGCCAGCAGCGCAAGGACAGGGTATCACACCGGGGAGCTGTTTTTT.

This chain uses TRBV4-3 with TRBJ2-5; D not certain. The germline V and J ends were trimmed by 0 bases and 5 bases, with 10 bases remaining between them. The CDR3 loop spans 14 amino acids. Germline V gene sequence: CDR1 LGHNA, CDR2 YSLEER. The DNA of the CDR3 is TGCGCCAGCAGCCAAGATTTCGCCAGGGAGACCCAGTACTTC. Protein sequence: CASSQDFARETQYF.

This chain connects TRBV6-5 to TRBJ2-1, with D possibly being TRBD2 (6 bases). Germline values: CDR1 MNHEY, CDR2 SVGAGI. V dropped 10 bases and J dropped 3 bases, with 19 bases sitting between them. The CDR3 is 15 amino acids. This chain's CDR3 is CATQAGTPFYNEQFF. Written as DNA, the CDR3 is TGTGCCACCCAAGCCGGGACTCCCTTCTACAATGAGCAGTTCTTC.

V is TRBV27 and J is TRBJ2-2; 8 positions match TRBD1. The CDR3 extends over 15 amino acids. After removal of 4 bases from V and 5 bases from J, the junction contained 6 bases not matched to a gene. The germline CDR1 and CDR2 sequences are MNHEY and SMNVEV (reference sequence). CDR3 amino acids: CASSCPRGRTGELFF. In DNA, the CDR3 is TGTGCCAGCAGTTGCCCCAGGGGGCGAACCGGGGAGCTGTTTTTT.

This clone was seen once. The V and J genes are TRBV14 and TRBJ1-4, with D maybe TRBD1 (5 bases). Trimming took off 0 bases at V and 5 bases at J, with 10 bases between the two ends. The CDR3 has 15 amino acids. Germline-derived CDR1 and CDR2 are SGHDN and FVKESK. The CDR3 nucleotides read TGTGCCAGCAGCCAAGAATCAGGGAACAATGAAAAACTGTTTTTT. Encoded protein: CASSQESGNNEKLFF.

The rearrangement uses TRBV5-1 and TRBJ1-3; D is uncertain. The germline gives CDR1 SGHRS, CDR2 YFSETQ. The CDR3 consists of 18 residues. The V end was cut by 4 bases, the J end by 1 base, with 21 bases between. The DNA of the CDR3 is TGCGCCAGCAGCCAGGCTTTCCACCCAACTCTTTCTGGAAACACCATATATTTT. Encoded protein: CASSQAFHPTLSGNTIYF.

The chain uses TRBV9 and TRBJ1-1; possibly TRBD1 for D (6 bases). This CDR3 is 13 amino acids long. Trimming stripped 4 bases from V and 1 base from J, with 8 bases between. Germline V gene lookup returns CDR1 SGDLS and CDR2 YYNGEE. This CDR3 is CASSRGGNTEAFF. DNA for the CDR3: TGTGCCAGCAGCAGGGGGGGGAACACTGAAGCTTTCTTT.

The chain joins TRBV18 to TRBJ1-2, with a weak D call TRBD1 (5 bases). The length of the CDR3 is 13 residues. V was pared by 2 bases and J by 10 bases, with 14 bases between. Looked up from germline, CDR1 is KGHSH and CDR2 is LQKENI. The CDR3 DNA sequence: TGTGCCAGCTCACCAGGGGCAGTTTTTGTCTACACCTTC. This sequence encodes CASSPGAVFVYTF.

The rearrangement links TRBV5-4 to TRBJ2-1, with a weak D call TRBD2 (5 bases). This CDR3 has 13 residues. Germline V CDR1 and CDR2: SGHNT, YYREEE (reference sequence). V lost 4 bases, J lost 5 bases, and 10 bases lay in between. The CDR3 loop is CASSPPGNNEQFF. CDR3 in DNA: TGTGCCAGCAGCCCCCCCGGGAACAATGAGCAGTTCTTC.